This TCR beta chain comes out of a study of blood T cell repertoires in COVID-19. Study information: Symptom resolution, clearance, or two negative PCRs marked the recovered donors of Cohort 3.

CDR1 and CDR2 (germline): MDHEN, SYDVKM. V lost 6 bases and J lost 3; bases outside the gene matches: 5. This CDR3 spans 15 amino acids. Authors' analysis steps: Reference gene primer amplification in the assay estimated nucleated cell counts. Clones were read by immunoSEQ multiplex PCR, and TCRdb kept only the in-frame ones, dropping some. The V and J calls and clone size were taken over from that table, and D and trimming were inferred from the DNA. This table has roughly 150,000 clones, 84% appearing once. Source material: PBMCs or T cells enriched from blood (not recorded which). The chain links TRBV28 to TRBJ2-1; 10 bases are a match to TRBD2. This clonotype originated in a man aged 45 to 65 in a cohort exposed to, infected with or recovered from COVID-19 (not recorded which). In DNA form, the CDR3 reads TGTGCCAGCAGACAGGGACTAGCGAGCTACAATGAGCAGTTCTTC. The encoded protein is CASRQGLASYNEQFF.